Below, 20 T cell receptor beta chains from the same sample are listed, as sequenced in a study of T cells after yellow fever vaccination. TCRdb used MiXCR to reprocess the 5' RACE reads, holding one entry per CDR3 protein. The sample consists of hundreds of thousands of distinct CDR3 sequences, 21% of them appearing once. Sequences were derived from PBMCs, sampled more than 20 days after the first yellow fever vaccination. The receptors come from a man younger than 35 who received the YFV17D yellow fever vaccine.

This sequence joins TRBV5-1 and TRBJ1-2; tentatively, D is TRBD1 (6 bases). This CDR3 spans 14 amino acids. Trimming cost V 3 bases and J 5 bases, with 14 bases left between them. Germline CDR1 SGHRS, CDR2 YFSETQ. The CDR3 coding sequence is TGCGCCAGCAGCTCACCCGGGACAATTTATGGCTACACCTTC. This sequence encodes CASSSPGTIYGYTF.

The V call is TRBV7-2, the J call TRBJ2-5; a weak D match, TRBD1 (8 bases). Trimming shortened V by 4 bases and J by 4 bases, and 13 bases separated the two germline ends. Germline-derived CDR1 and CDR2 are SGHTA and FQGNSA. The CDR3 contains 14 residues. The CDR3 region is CASSYTGGAETQYF. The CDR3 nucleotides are TGTGCCAGCAGCTATACAGGGGGGGCAGAGACCCAGTACTTC.

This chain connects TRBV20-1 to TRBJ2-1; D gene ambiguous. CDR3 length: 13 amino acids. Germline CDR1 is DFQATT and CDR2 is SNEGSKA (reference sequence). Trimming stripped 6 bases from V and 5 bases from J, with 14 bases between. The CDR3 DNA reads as TGCAGTGCCACACTAAACAGCAACAATGAGCAGTTCTTC. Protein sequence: CSATLNSNNEQFF.

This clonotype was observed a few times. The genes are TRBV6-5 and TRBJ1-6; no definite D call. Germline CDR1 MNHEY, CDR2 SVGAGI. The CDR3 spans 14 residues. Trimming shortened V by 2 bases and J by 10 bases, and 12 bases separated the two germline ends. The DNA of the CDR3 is TGTGCCAGCAGTTACGGGTTTCGTGAGTCACCCCTCCACTTT. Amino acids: CASSYGFRESPLHF.

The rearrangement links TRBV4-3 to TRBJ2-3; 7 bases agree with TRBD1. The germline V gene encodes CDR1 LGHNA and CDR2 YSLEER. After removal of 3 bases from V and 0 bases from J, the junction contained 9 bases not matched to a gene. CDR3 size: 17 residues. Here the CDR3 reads CASSHLQTGSSTDTQYF. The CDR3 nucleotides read TGCGCCAGCAGCCATCTCCAGACAGGGTCAAGCACAGATACGCAGTATTTT.

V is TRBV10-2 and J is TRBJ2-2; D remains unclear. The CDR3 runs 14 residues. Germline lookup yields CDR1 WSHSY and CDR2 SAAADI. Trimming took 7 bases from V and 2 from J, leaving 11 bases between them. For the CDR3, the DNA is TGCGCCAGCAAAATTACAGTAAACACCGGGGAGCTGTTTTTT. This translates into CASKITVNTGELFF.

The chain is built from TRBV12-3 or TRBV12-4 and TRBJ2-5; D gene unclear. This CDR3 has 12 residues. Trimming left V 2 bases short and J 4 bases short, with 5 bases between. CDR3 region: CASSLNPETQYF. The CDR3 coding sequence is TGTGCCAGCAGTTTAAACCCAGAGACCCAGTACTTC.

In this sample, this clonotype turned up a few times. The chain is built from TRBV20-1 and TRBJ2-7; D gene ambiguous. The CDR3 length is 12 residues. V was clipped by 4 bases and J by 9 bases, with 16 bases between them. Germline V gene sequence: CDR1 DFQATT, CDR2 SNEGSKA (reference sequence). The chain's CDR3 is CSAIELRGRQYV. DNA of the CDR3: TGCAGTGCTATCGAGCTAAGAGGACGGCAGTACGTC.

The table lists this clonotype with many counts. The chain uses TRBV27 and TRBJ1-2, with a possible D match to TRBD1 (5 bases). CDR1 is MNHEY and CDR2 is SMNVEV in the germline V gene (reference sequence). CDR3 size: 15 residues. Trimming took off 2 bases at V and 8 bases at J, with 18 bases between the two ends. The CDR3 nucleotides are TGTGCCAGCAGTTTACAAGCGCGGGGCCCGGAGGGCTACACCTTC. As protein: CASSLQARGPEGYTF.

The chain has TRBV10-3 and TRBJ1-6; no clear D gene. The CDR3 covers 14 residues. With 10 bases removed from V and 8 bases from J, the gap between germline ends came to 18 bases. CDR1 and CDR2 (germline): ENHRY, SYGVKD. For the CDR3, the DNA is TGTGCCACCTTGCCGGGATTATGGGATTCACCCCTCCACTTT. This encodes CATLPGLWDSPLHF.

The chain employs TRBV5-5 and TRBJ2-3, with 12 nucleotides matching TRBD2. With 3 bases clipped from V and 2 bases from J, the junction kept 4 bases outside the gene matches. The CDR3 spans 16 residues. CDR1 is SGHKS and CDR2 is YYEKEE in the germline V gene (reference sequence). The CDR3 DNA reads TGTGCCAGCAGCTCAGGACTAGCGGGGAACACAGATACGCAGTATTTT. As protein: CASSSGLAGNTDTQYF.

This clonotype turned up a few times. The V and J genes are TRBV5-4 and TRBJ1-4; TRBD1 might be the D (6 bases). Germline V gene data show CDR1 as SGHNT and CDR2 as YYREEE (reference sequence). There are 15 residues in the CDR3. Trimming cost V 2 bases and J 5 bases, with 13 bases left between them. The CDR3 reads CASSFGGDKNEKLFF. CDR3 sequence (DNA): TGTGCCAGCAGCTTCGGAGGGGACAAGAATGAAAAACTGTTTTTT.

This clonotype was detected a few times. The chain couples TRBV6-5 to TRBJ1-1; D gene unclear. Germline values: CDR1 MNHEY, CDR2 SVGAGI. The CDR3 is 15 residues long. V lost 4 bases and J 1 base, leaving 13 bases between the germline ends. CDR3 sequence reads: CASSSNSVGNTEAFF. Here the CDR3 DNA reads TGTGCCAGCAGTTCAAATTCGGTTGGGAACACTGAAGCTTTCTTT.

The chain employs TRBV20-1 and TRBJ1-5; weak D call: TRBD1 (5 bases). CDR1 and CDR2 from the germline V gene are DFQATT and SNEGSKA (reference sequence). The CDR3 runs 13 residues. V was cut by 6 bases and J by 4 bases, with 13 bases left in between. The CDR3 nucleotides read TGCAGTGCGAGGGACGTTAGAAATCAGCCCCAGCATTTT. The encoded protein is CSARDVRNQPQHF.

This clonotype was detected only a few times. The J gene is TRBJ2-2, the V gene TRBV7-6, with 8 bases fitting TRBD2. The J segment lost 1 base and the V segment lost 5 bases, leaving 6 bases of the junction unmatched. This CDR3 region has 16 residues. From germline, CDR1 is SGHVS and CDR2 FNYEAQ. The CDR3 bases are TGTGCCAGCAGCCCTAGGGCGGGGGGGAACACCGGGGAGCTGTTTTTT. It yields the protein CASSPRAGGNTGELFF.

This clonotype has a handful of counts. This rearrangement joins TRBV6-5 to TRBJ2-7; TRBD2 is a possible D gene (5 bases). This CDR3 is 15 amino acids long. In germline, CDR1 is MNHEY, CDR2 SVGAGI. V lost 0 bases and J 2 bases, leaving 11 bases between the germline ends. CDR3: CASSYSRTYPYEQYF. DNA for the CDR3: TGTGCCAGCAGTTACTCTCGGACTTATCCCTACGAGCAGTACTTC.

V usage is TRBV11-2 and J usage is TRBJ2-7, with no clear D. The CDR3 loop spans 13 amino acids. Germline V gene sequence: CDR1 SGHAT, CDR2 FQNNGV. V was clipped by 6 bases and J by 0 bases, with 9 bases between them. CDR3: CASSPGTSYEQYV. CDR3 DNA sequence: TGTGCCAGCAGTCCGGGTACCTCCTACGAGCAGTACGTC.

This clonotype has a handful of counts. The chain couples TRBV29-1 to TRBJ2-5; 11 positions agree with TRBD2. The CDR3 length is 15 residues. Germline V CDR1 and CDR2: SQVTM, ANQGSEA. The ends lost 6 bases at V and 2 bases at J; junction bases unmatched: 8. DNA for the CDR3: TGCAGCGTCGCTGGGACTAGCGGAAATCAAGAGACCCAGTACTTC. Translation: CSVAGTSGNQETQYF.

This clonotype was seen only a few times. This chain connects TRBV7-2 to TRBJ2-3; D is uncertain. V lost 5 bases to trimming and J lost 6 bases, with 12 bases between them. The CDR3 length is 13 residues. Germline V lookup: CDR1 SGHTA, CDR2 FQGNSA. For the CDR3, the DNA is TGTGCCAGCAGCCCTCGCTGGGTGGATACGCAGTATTTT. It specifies CASSPRWVDTQYF.

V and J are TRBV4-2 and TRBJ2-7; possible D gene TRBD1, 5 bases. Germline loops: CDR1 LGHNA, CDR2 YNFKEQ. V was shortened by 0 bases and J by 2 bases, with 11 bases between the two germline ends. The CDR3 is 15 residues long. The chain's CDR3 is CASSQDLGLPYEQYF. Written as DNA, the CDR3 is TGTGCCAGCAGCCAAGATCTGGGGCTCCCCTACGAGCAGTACTTC.